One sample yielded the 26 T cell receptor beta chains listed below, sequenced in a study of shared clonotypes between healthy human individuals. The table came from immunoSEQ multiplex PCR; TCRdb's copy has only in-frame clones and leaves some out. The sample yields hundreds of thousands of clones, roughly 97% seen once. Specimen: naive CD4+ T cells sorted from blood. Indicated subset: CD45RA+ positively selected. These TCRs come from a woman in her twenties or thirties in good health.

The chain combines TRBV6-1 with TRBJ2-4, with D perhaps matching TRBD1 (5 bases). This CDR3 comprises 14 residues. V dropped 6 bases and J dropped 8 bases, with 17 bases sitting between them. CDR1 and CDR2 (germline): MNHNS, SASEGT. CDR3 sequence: CASRPKGVLDIQYF. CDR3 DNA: TGTGCCAGCAGACCGAAAGGGGTCCTTGACATTCAGTACTTC.

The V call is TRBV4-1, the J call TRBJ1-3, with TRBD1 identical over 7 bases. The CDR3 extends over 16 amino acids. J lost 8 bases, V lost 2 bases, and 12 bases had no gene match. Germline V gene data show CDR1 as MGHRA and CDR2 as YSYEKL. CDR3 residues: CASSQKWTGSRHTIYF. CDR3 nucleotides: TGCGCCAGCAGCCAAAAATGGACAGGTTCAAGGCACACCATATATTTT.

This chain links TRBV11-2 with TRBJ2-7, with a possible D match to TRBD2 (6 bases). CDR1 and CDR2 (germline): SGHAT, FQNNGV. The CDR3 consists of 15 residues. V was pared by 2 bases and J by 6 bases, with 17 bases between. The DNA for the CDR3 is TGTGCCAGCAGCTTACCGGGACTCAAGGGGAGCGAGCAGTACTTC. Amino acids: CASSLPGLKGSEQYF.

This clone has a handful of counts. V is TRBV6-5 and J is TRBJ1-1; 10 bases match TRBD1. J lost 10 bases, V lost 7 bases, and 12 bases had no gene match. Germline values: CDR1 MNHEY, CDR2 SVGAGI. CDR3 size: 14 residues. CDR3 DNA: TGTGCCAGCATGGACAGGGGGAGGCCGTCCCGAGCTTTCTTT. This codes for CASMDRGRPSRAFF.

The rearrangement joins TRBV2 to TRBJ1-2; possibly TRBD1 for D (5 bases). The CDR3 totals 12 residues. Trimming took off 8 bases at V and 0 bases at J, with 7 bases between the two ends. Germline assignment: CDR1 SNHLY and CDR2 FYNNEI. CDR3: CASPGANYGYTF. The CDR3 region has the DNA TGTGCCAGCCCGGGGGCTAACTATGGCTACACCTTC.

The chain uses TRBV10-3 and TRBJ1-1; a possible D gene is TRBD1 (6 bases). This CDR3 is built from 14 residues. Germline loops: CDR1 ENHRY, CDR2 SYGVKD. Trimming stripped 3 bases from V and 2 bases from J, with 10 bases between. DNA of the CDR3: TGTGCCATCAGTGAAGGACAGATTAACACTGAAGCTTTCTTT. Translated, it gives CAISEGQINTEAFF.

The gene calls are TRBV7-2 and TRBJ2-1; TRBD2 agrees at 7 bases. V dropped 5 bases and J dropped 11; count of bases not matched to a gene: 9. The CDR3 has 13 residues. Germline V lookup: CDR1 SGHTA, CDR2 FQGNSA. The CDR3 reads CASSASGEGQQFF. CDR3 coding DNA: TGTGCCAGCAGCGCAAGTGGGGAGGGTCAGCAGTTCTTC.

CDR3 sequence: CASNLRGVAAKNIQYF. CDR3 coding DNA: TGTGCCAGCAACCTCCGGGGGGTGGCAGCCAAAAACATTCAGTACTTC. V and J are TRBV5-6 and TRBJ2-4, with 7 nucleotides matching TRBD2. This CDR3 comprises 16 residues. Germline CDR1 reads SGHDT; CDR2 reads YYEEEE. Trimming took 6 bases from V and 0 from J; bases not matched to a gene: 9.

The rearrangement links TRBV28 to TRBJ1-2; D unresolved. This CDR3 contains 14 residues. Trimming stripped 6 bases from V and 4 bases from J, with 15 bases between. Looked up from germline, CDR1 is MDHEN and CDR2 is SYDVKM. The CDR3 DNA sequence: TGTGCCAGCAGCTTCGAGGGCCACTTCTATGGCTACACCTTC. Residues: CASSFEGHFYGYTF.

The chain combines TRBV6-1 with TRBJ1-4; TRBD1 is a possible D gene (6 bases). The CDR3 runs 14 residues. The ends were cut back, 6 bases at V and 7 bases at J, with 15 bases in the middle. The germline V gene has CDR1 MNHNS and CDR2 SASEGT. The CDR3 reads CASSVRDKGEKLFF. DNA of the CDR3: TGTGCCAGCAGCGTTCGGGACAAGGGTGAAAAACTGTTTTTT.

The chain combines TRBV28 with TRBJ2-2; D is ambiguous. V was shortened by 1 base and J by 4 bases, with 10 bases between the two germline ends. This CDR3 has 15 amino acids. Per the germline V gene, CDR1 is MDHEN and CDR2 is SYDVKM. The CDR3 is CASSLSQPGTGELFF. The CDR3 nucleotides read TGTGCCAGCAGTTTATCACAGCCGGGCACCGGGGAGCTGTTTTTT.

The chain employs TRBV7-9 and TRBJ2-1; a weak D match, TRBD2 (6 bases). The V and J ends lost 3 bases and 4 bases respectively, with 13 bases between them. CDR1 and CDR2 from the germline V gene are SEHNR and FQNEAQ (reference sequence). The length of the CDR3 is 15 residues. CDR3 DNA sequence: TGTGCCAGCAGCTTGCGGGAAAGTGCTTACAATGAGCAGTTCTTC. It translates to CASSLRESAYNEQFF.

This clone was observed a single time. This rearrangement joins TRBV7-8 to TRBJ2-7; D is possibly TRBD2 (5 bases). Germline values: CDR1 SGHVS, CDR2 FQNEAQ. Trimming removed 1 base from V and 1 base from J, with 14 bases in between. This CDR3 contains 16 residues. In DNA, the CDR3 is TGTGCCAGCAGCTTAGGTAACGCGGGTCAATCCTACGAGCAGTACTTC. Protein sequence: CASSLGNAGQSYEQYF. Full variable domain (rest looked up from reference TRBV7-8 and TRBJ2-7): GAGVSQSPRYKVAKRGQDVALRCDPISGHVSLFWYQQALGQGPEFLTYFQNEAQLDKSGLPSDRFFAERPEGSVSTLKIQRTQQEDSAVYLCASSLGNAGQSYEQYFGPGTRLTVT.

CDR3 nucleotide sequence: TGTGCCAGCAGGCCGGACTACGAAGACACCGGGGAGCTGTTTTTT. Translation gives CASRPDYEDTGELFF. The chain has TRBV7-9 and TRBJ2-2; possible D gene TRBD2, 6 bases. The length of the CDR3 is 15 residues. The V end was cut by 6 bases, the J end by 3 bases, with 14 bases between. Germline CDR1 is SEHNR and CDR2 is FQNEAQ (reference sequence).

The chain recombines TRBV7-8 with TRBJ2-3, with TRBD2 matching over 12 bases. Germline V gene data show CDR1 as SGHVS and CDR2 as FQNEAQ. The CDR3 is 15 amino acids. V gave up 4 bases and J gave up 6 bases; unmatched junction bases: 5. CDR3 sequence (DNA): TGTGCCAGCAGCTCTAGCGGGAGGGCCCTCGATACGCAGTATTTT. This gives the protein CASSSSGRALDTQYF.

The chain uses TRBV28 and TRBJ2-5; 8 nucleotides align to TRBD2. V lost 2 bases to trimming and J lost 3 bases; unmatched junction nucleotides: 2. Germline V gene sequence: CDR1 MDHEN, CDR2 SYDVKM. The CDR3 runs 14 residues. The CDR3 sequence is CASSLEAGEETQYF. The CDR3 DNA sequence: TGTGCCAGCAGTTTAGAAGCGGGAGAAGAGACCCAGTACTTC.

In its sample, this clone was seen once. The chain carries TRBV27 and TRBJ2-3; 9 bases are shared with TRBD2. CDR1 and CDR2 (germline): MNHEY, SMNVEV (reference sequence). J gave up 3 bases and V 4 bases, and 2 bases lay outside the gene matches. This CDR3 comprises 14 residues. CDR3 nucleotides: TGTGCCAGCAGTTATAGCGGGAGTACAGATACGCAGTATTTT. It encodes CASSYSGSTDTQYF.

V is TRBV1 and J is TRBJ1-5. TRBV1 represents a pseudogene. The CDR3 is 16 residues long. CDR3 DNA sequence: TGCACCAGCAGCCAGGACTTTCACCGCTCCGGGCAGCCCCAGCATTTT. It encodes CTSSQDFHRSGQPQHF.

The CDR3 loop is CASSDPGGRQYF. CDR3 coding DNA: TGTGCCAGTAGCGATCCAGGGGGCCGTCAGTATTTT. V gene TRBV19 combines with J gene TRBJ2-3, with 8 bases fitting TRBD1. Germline trimming cut 6 bases from V and 12 bases from J; bases unmatched to any gene: 8. Germline CDR1 reads LNHDA; CDR2 reads SQIVND (reference sequence). This CDR3 has 12 residues.

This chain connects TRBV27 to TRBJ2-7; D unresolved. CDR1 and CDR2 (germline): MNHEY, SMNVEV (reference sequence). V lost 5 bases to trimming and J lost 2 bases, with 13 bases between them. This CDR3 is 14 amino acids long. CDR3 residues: CASSPHRETYEQYF. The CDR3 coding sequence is TGTGCCAGCAGTCCCCATAGGGAAACCTACGAGCAGTACTTC.

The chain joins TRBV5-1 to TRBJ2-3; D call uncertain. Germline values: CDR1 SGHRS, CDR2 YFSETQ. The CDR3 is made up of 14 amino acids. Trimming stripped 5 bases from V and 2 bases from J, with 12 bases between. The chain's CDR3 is CASRQGSYTDTQYF. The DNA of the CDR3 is TGCGCCAGCAGACAAGGGTCCTACACAGATACGCAGTATTTT.

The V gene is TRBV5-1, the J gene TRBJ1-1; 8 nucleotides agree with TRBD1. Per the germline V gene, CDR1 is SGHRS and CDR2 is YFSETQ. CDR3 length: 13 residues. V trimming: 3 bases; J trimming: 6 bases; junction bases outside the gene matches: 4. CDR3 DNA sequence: TGCGCCAGCAGCTCGGACAGGGAGGCTGAAGCTTTCTTT. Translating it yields CASSSDREAEAFF.

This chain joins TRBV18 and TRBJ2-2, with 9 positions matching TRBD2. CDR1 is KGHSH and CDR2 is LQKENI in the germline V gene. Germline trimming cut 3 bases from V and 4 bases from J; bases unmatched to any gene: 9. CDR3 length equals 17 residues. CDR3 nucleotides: TGTGCCAGCTCACCCAGGGACGCGGGAGGGAGCACCGGGGAGCTGTTTTTT. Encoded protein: CASSPRDAGGSTGELFF.

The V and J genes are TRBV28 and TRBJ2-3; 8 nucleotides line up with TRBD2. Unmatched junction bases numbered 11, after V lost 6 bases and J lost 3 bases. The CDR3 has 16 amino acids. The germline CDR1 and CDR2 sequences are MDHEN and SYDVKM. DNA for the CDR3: TGTGCCAGCAGGTCCCCGGGAGGGCCCGGGACAGATACGCAGTATTTT. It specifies CASRSPGGPGTDTQYF.

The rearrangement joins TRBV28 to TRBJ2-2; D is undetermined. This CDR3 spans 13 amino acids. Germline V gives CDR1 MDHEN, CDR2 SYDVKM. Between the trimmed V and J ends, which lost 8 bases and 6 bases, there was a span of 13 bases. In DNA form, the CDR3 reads TGTGCCAGCCTCCCGACCCTTGCCGGGGAGCTGTTTTTT. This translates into CASLPTLAGELFF.

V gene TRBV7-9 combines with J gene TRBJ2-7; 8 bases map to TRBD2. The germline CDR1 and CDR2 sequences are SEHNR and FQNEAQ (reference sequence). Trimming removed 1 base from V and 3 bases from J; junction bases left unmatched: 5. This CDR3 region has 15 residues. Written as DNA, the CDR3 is TGTGCCAGCAGCTTAGATTGGACTAGCAACTACGAGCAGTACTTC. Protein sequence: CASSLDWTSNYEQYF.